The rows below give T cell receptor beta chains drawn from one sample of a study of blood T cell repertoires in COVID-19. The assay was immunoSEQ multiplex PCR, and TCRdb's table has in-frame clones only and misses some. Found here are 150,000 to 200,000 clones, more than 75% of them singletons; the top ten hold 0.95% to 1.5%. The sequenced sample was PBMCs or T cells enriched from blood (not recorded which). The receptors here all came from a human donor with acute COVID-19. The donor label of this sample is uncertain. CDR3s include the opening cysteine and the closing phenylalanine or tryptophan. The order of the fields is clone size, D gene, V gene, J gene, CDR3 DNA, CDR3 protein. A D gene is named only where the DNA matches it firmly. Clone size is stated in some rows and not others, as once, few, many or a class when expanded.

.	.	TRBV28	TRBJ2-3	TGTGCCAGCAGTTCATCAGGTGATACGCAGTATTTT	CASSSSGDTQYF
.	TRBD1	TRBV7-6	TRBJ1-1	TGTGCCAGCAGCCTGAAGGACAGGGCTGGAACTGAAGCTTTCTTT	CASSLKDRAGTEAFF
.	.	TRBV30	TRBJ2-7	TGTGCCTGGAGTGTATCACAGGGTGGCTACGAGCAGTACTTC	CAWSVSQGGYEQYF
.	TRBD1	TRBV7-3	TRBJ2-5	TGTGCCAGCAGCCCCTGGGGACAGGGGCAAGAGACCCAGTACTTC	CASSPWGQGQETQYF
.	.	TRBV20-1	TRBJ2-3	TGCAGTGCCGCCCAGACAGATACGCAGTATTTT	CSAAQTDTQYF
.	.	TRBV5-4	TRBJ2-1	TGTGCCAGCAGCTTCAAGGTATCGGGGTCTTACAATGAGCAGTTCTTC	CASSFKVSGSYNEQFF
few	.	TRBV4-1	TRBJ1-2	TGCGCCAGCAGCCAAGTGAGGGCCGCCCGAGGCTTC	CASSQVRAARGF
.	TRBD1	TRBV9	TRBJ2-3	TGTGCCAGCAGCGTAGCTCTGGGACAGGACACAGATACGCAGTATTTT	CASSVALGQDTDTQYF
.	TRBD1	TRBV4-1	TRBJ2-1	TGCGCCAGCAGCCAAGACCTGGACAGGGCCAACAATGAGCAGTTCTTC	CASSQDLDRANNEQFF
.	.	TRBV27	TRBJ2-2	TGTGCCAGCAGTGCCCAGGGATCCGGGGAGCTGTTTTTT	CASSAQGSGELFF
once	.	TRBV7-8	TRBJ1-5	TGTGCCAGCAGCCTCGACGGGGTGCAGCCCCAGCATTTT	CASSLDGVQPQHF
.	.	TRBV29-1	TRBJ2-7	TGCAGCGTTGAAAAGGGCGGACCGCGGGTCTTCTACGAGCAGTACTTC	CSVEKGGPRVFYEQYF
.	.	TRBV18	TRBJ1-5	TGTGCCAGCTCACCAGACGGGGTTTCTCAGCCCCAGCATTTT	CASSPDGVSQPQHF
.	TRBD1	TRBV19	TRBJ1-1	TGTGCCAGTAGTATGGGACAGGGAGGCACTGAAGCTTTCTTT	CASSMGQGGTEAFF
.	TRBD1	TRBV5-1	TRBJ1-2	TGCGCCAGCAGCTCCCGGGACAGAAGCTATGGCTACACCTTC	CASSSRDRSYGYTF
once	.	TRBV6-2/TRBV6-3	TRBJ2-3	TGTGCCAGCAGTTACTCCCGCGTTGCTAGCACAGATACGCAGTATTTT	CASSYSRVASTDTQYF
.	.	TRBV19	TRBJ2-1	TGTGCCAGTAGTAATTTACGGAGTTACAATGAGCAGTTCTTC	CASSNLRSYNEQFF
.	.	TRBV14	TRBJ1-1	TGTGCCAGCAGCCAAGTTGCGGGCGCGAACACTGAAGCTTTCTTT	CASSQVAGANTEAFF
.	TRBD1	TRBV28	TRBJ1-2	TGTGCCAGCAGTCTAGGGACAGGCTTCTATGGCTACACCTTC	CASSLGTGFYGYTF
.	.	TRBV7-9	TRBJ1-1	TGTGCCAGCAGCTTAGAAGGGGAGGGTGGTGAAGCTTTCTTT	CASSLEGEGGEAFF
.	TRBD1	TRBV7-2	TRBJ1-2	TGTGCCAGCAGCTCCCGACAGGGAGGCTATGGCTACACCTTC	CASSSRQGGYGYTF
.	.	TRBV2	TRBJ1-2	TGTGCCAGCAGTGAAGAGGCGGATTACTATGGCTACACCTTC	CASSEEADYYGYTF
.	.	TRBV7-2	TRBJ2-7	TGTGCCAGCAGCCCAGAAGGCCAGATTAGGGGCTACGAGCAGTACTTC	CASSPEGQIRGYEQYF
.	.	TRBV4-1	TRBJ2-7	TGCGCCAGCAGCCAAGTGCGGGGATCCCCTCGGAACGAGCAGTACTTC	CASSQVRGSPRNEQYF
.	TRBD2	TRBV11-2	TRBJ2-7	TGTGCCAGCAGACGTCCGGGACTAGCTCAGTACGAGCAGTACTTC	CASRRPGLAQYEQYF
once	TRBD2	TRBV11-2	TRBJ2-2	TGTGCCAGCAGCTTAATCAGCGGGGGGAACGCCGGGGAGCTGTTTTTT	CASSLISGGNAGELFF
.	TRBD1	TRBV2	TRBJ1-5	TGTGCCAGCAGTGAAGAGGGACAGCTCAATCAGCCCCAGCATTTT	CASSEEGQLNQPQHF
.	TRBD1	TRBV30	TRBJ1-2	TGTGCCTGGAGTTCAACAGGGGCTAATGGCTACACCTTC	CAWSSTGANGYTF